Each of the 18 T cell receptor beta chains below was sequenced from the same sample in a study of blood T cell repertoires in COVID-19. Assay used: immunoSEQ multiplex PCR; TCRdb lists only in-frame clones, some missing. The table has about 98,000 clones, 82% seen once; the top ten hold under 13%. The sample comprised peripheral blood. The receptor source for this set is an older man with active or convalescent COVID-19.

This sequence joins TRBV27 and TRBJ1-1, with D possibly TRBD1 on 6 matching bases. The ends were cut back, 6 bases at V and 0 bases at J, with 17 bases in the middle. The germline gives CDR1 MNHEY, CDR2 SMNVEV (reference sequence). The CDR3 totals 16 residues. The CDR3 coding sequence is TGTGCCAGCAGACCTACAGGGTTGGGGATGAACACTGAAGCTTTCTTT. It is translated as CASRPTGLGMNTEAFF.

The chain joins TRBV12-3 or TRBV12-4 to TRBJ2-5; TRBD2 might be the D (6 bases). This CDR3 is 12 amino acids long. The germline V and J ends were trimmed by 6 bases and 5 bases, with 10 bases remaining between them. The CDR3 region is CASSTSLETQYF. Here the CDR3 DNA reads TGTGCCAGCAGCACTAGCTTGGAGACCCAGTACTTC.

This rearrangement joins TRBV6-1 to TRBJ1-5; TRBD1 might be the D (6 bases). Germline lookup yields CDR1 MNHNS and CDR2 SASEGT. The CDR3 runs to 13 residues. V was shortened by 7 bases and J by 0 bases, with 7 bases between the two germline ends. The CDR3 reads CASNRDSNQPQHF. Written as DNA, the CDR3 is TGTGCCAGCAACAGGGATAGCAATCAGCCCCAGCATTTT.

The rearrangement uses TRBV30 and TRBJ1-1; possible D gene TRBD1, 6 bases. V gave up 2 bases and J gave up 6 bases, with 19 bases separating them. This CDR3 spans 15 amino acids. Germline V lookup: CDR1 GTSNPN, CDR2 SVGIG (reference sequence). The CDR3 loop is CAWSPSGTPIAEAFF. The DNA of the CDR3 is TGTGCCTGGAGTCCCTCCGGGACACCGATCGCTGAAGCTTTCTTT.

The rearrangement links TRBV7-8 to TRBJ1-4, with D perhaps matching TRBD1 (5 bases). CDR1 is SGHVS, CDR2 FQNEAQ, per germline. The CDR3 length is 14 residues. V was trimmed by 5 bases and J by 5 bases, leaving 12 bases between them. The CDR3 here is CASSPGTHNEKLFF. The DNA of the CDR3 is TGTGCCAGCAGCCCCGGGACTCACAATGAAAAACTGTTTTTT. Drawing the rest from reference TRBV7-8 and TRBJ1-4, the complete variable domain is GAGVSQSPRYKVAKRGQDVALRCDPISGHVSLFWYQQALGQGPEFLTYFQNEAQLDKSGLPSDRFFAERPEGSVSTLKIQRTQQEDSAVYLCASSPGTHNEKLFFGSGTQLSVL.

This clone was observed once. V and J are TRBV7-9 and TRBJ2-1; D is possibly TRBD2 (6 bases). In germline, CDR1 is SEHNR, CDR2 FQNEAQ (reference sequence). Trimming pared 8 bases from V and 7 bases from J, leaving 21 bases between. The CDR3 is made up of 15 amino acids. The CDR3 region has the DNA TGTGCCAGCGGCAACGTGGAGGGGCGGTTAAATGAGCAGTTCTTC. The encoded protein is CASGNVEGRLNEQFF.

The CDR3 reads CASSQQGSTNEKLFF. For the CDR3, the DNA is TGTGCCAGCAGCCAACAGGGTTCAACTAATGAAAAACTGTTTTTT. The rearrangement uses TRBV3-1 (or the pseudogene TRBV3-2) and TRBJ1-4; D may be TRBD1 (5 bases). The V end was cut by 2 bases, the J end by 0 bases, with 7 bases between. This CDR3 has 15 amino acids. CDR1 LGHDT and CDR2 YNNKEL come from the germline V gene (reference sequence).

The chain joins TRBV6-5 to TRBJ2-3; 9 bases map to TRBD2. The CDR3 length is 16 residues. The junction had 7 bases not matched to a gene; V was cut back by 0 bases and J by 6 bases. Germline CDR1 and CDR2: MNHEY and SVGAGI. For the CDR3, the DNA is TGTGCCAGCAGTTACTCGGGACTAGCTTCGTCGGATACGCAGTATTTT. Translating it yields CASSYSGLASSDTQYF.

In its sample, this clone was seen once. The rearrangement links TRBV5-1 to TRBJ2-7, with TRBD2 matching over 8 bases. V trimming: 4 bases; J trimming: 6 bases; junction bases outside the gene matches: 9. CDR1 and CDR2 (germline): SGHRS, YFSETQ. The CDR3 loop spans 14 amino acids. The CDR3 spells CASSRSGGGGEQYF. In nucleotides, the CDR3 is TGCGCCAGCAGCCGGTCCGGGGGGGGCGGCGAGCAGTACTTC.

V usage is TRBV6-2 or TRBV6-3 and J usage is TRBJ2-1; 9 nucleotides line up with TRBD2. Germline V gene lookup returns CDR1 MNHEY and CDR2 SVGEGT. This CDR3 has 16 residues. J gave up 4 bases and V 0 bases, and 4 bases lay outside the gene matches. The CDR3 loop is CASSYSLAGSYNEQFF. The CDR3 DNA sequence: TGTGCCAGCAGTTACTCTCTAGCGGGGAGTTACAATGAGCAGTTCTTC.

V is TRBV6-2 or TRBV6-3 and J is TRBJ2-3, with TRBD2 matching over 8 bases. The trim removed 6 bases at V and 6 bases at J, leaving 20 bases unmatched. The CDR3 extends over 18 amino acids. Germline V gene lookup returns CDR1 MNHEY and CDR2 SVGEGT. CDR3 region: CASSYSIRGLDVRDTQYF. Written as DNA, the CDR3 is TGTGCCAGCAGCTATTCCATCCGGGGACTAGACGTCCGGGATACGCAGTATTTT.

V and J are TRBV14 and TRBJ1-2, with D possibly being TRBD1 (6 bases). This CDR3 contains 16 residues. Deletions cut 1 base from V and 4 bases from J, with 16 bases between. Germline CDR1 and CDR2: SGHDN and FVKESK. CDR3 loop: CASSQAQGTFSYGYTF. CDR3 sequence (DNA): TGTGCCAGCAGCCAAGCGCAGGGGACCTTTTCCTATGGCTACACCTTC.

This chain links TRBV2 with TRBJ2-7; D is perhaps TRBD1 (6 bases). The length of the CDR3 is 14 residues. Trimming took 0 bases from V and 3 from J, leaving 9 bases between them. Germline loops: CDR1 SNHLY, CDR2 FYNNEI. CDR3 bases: TGTGCCAGCAGTGAAGCCCTACAGGGCTACGAGCAGTACTTC. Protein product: CASSEALQGYEQYF.

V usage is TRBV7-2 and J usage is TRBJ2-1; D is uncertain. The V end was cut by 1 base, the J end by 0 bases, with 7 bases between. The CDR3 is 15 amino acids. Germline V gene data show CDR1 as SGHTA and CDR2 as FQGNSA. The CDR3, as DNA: TGTGCCAGCAGCTTAGTGGCTAGCTCCTACAATGAGCAGTTCTTC. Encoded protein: CASSLVASSYNEQFF.

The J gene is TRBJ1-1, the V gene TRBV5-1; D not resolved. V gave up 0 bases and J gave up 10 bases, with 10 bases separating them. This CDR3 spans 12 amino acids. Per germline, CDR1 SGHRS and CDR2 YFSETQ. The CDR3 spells CASSLGFSGAFF. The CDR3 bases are TGCGCCAGCAGCTTGGGATTCTCGGGAGCTTTCTTT.

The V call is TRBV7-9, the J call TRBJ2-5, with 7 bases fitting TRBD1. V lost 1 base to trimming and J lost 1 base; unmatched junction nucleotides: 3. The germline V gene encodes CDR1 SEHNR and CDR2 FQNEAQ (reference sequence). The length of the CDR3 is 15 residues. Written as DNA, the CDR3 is TGTGCCAGCAGCTTAGGGGACAGACCCCAAGAGACCCAGTACTTC. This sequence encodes CASSLGDRPQETQYF.

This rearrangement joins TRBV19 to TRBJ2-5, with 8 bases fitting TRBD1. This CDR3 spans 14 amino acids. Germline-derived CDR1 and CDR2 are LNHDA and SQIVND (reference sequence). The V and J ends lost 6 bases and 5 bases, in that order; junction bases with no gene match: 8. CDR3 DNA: TGTGCCAGTAGGGAGACAGGGGTTTGGGAGACCCAGTACTTC. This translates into CASRETGVWETQYF.

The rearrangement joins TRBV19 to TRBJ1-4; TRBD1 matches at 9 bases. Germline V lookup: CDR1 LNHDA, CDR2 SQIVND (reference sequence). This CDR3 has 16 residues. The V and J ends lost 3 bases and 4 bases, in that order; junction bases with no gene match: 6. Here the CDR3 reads CASSIVGTGINEKLFF. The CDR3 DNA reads TGTGCCAGTAGTATTGTAGGGACAGGGATTAATGAAAAACTGTTTTTT.